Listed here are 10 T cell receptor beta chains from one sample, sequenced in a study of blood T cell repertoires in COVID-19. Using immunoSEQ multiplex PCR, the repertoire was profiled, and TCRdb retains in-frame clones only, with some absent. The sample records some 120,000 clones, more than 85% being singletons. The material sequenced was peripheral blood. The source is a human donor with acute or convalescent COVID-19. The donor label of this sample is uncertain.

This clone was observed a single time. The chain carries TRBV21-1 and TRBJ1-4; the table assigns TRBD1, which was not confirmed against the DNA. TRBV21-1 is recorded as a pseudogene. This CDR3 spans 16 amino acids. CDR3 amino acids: CASSVQGEATNEKLFF. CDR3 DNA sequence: TGTGCCAGCAGTGTACAGGGTGAGGCAACTAATGAAAAACTGTTTTTT.

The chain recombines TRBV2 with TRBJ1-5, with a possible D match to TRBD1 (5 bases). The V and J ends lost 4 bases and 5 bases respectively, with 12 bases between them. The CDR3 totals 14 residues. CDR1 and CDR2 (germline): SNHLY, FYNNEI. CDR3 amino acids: CASSVSRVYQPQHF. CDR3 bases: TGTGCCAGCAGTGTATCCAGGGTATATCAGCCCCAGCATTTT.

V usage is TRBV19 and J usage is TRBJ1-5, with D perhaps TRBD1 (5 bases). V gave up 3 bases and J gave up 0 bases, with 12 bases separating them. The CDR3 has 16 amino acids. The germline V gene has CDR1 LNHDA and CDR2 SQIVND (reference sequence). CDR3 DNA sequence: TGTGCCAGTAGTATGGGGGGGAGATATAGCAATCAGCCCCAGCATTTT. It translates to CASSMGGRYSNQPQHF.

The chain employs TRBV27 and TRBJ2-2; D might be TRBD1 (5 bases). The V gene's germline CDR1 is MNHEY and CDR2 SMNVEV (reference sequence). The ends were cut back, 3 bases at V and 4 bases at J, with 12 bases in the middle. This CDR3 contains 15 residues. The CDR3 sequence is CASSFPARGTGELFF. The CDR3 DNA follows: TGTGCCAGCAGTTTCCCCGCTAGGGGCACCGGGGAGCTGTTTTTT.

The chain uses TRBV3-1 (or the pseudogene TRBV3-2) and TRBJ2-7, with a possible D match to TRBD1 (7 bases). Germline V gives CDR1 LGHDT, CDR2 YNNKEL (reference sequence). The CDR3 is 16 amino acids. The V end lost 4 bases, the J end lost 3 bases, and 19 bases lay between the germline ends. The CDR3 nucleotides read TGTGCCAGCAGCCGAGGGGACTCGACAGGGCTCTACGAGCAGTACTTC. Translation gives CASSRGDSTGLYEQYF.

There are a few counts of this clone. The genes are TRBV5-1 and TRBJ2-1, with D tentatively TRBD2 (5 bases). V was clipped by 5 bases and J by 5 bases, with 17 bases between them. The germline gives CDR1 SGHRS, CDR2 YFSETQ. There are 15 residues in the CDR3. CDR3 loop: CASRVGLADNNEQFF. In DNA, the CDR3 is TGCGCCAGCAGGGTAGGGCTAGCAGATAACAATGAGCAGTTCTTC. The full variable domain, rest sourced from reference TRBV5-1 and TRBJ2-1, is KAGVTQTPRYLIKTRGQQVTLSCSPISGHRSVSWYQQTPGQGLQFLFEYFSETQRNKGNFPGRFSGRQFSNSRSEMNVSTLELGDSALYLCASRVGLADNNEQFFGPGTRLTVL.

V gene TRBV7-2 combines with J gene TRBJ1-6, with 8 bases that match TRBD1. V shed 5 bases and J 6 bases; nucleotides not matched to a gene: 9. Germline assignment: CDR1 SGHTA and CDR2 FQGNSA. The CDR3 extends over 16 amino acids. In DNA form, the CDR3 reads TGTGCCAGCAGCACCGGACAGGGAGGGGCTAATTCACCCCTCCACTTT. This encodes CASSTGQGGANSPLHF.

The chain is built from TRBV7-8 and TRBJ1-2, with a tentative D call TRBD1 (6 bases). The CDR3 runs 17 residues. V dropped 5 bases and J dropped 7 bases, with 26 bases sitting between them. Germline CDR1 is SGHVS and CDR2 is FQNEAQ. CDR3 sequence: CASSPAQGRRIGSGYTF. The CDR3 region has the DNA TGTGCCAGCAGCCCAGCTCAGGGGCGAAGAATCGGCTCTGGCTACACCTTC.

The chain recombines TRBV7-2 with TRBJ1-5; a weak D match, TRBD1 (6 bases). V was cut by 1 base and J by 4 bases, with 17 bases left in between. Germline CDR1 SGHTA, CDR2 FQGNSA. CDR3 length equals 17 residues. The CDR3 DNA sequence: TGTGCCAGCAGCTTAGGTTCAGGGGCCTTGATGAATCAGCCCCAGCATTTT. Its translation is CASSLGSGALMNQPQHF. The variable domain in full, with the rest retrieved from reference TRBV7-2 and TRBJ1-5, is GAGVSQSPSNKVTEKGKDVELRCDPISGHTALYWYRQSLGQGLEFLIYFQGNSAPDKSGLPSDRFSAERTGGSVSTLTIQRTQQEDSAVYLCASSLGSGALMNQPQHFGDGTRLSIL.

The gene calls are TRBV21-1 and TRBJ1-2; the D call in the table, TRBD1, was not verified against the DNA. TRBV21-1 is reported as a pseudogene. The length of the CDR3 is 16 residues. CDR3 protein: CASSKGLWTEGNGYTF. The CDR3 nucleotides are TGTGCCAGCAGCAAAGGGCTTTGGACAGAGGGGAATGGCTACACCTTC.